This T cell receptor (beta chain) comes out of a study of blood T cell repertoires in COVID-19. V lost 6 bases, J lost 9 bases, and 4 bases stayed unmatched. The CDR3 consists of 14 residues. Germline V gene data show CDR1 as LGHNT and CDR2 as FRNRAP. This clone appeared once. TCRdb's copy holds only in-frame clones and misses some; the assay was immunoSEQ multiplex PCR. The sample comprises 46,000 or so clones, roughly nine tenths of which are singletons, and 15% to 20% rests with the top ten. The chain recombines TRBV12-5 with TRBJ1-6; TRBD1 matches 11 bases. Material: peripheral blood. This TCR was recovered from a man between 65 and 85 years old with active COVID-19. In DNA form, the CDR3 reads TGTGCTAGTGGCCCCGGGACAGGGGGTTCACCCCTCCACTTT. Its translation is CASGPGTGGSPLHF.